This T cell receptor (beta chain) is drawn from a study of CD8 T cells in Susac syndrome. An amount of RNA that ranged from roughly 0.45 to 1 ug was reverse transcribed with random hexamers. Coverage of TCR beta CDR3 amplification by immunoSEQ multiplex PCR extended to 54 Vbeta and 13 Jbeta. MiXCR was run by TCRdb on the immunoSEQ multiplex PCR reads, yielding one entry per CDR3 protein. The sample consists of more than 110,000 distinct CDR3 sequences, approximately 93% of them appearing once. The sequenced target, TCR beta, came from blood CD8+ and CD4+ T cells. Controls matched for sex and age were healthy donors. Negative isolation yielded the CD8+ and CD4+ T cells, while FACS enriched the TEMRA cells. Deletions cut 6 bases from V and 5 bases from J, with 19 bases between. Germline V gives CDR1 SQVTM, CDR2 ANQGSEA. The length of the CDR3 is 15 residues.

The rearrangement uses TRBV29-1 and TRBJ2-2; D is perhaps TRBD1 or TRBD2 (6 bases each). This receptor was obtained from a human donor in good health. The sequenced sample consisted of CD8+ T cells from PBMCs. The DNA for the CDR3 is TGCAGCGTGAGGGGGGCGGTGGGATATACCGGGGAGCTGTTTTTT. It specifies CSVRGAVGYTGELFF.